This entry lists 24 T cell receptor beta chains sequenced from one sample in a study of T-cell memory formation after mild COVID-19. In TCRdb, the 5' RACE reads were re-called with MiXCR into one record per CDR3 protein. The sample yields under 450,000 distinct CDR3 sequences, roughly an eighth seen once. Source material: PBMCs or a T cell subset sorted from them (not recorded which). The receptors were gathered from a man between 18 and 29 years old who had mild COVID-19 (a few samples of this study predate the infection). Cell type and time point are not known.

The V and J genes are TRBV6-2 or TRBV6-3 and TRBJ2-2, with 7 bases aligning to TRBD1. V dropped 9 bases and J dropped 6; count of bases not matched to a gene: 4. The CDR3 extends over 12 amino acids. From germline, CDR1 is MNHEY and CDR2 SVGEGT. CDR3 sequence (DNA): TGTGCCAGTAGAACAGGGGCCGGGGAGCTGTTTTTT. This gives the protein CASRTGAGELFF.

This clonotype was counted only a few times. The chain recombines TRBV24-1 with TRBJ2-5, with D possibly matching TRBD2 (5 bases). In germline, CDR1 is KGHDR, CDR2 SFDVKD. The CDR3 totals 15 residues. The V end lost 3 bases, the J end lost 4 bases, and 14 bases lay between the germline ends. CDR3 in DNA: TGTGCCACCAGTGATCCTCCGGGGTTAGGAGAGACCCAGTACTTC. Its translation: CATSDPPGLGETQYF.

The chain is built from TRBV25-1 and TRBJ2-7; D is possibly TRBD2 (5 bases). The V gene's germline CDR1 is MGHDK and CDR2 SYGVNS. The CDR3 spans 13 residues. Trimming pared 7 bases from V and 6 bases from J, leaving 16 bases between. The CDR3, as DNA: TGTGCCAGCAATAGCGCAGGTATGAGCGAGCAGTACTTC. This gives the protein CASNSAGMSEQYF.

The rearrangement joins TRBV6-4 to TRBJ1-6, with D perhaps TRBD1 (5 bases). CDR3 size: 14 residues. Germline CDR1 MRHNA, CDR2 SNTAGT. Trimming pared 2 bases from V and 7 bases from J, leaving 9 bases between. CDR3 coding DNA: TGTGCCAGCAGTGACGGAACAGGCAATTCACCCCTCCACTTT. Its translation: CASSDGTGNSPLHF.

The table lists this clonotype with a few counts. V is TRBV30 and J is TRBJ1-2; D not certain. Trimming took 1 base from V and 4 from J, leaving 7 bases between them. From germline, CDR1 is GTSNPN and CDR2 SVGIG (reference sequence). CDR3 size: 12 residues. This chain's CDR3 is CAWSGPGYGYTF. The CDR3 bases are TGTGCCTGGAGTGGGCCCGGCTATGGCTACACCTTC.

Concerning this clonotype itself: An end of the junction does not agree with germline; a read error may underlie this. The chain links TRBV4-3 to TRBJ1-3; D not resolved. The CDR3 runs 12 residues. Per germline, CDR1 LGHNA and CDR2 YSLEER. The CDR3 region is CASGQESRTIYF. CDR3 in DNA: TGCGCCAGCGGCCAAGAGTCTCGCACCATATATTTT.

This chain connects TRBV20-1 to TRBJ2-3, with D possibly being TRBD1 (6 bases). Germline V CDR1 and CDR2: DFQATT, SNEGSKA (reference sequence). This CDR3 has 16 residues. V was shortened by 1 base and J by 2 bases, with 16 bases between the two germline ends. In nucleotides, the CDR3 is TGCAGTGCTAGAGGGGGGACACGCAATTACACAGATACGCAGTATTTT. It translates to CSARGGTRNYTDTQYF.

The chain links TRBV6-6 to TRBJ2-3; D remains ambiguous. Trimming removed 3 bases at V and 2 bases at J, with 3 bases between. The CDR3 extends over 12 amino acids. The germline V gene has CDR1 MNHNY and CDR2 SVGAGI (reference sequence). In nucleotides, the CDR3 is TGTGCCAGCAGTTATACCACAGATACGCAGTATTTT. It specifies CASSYTTDTQYF.

V usage is TRBV29-1 and J usage is TRBJ1-2, with 10 bases matching TRBD1. CDR1 SQVTM and CDR2 ANQGSEA come from the germline V gene. This CDR3 has 13 amino acids. Unmatched junction bases numbered 4, after V lost 6 bases and J lost 3 bases. The CDR3 sequence: CSVSDRGDYGYTF. The CDR3 DNA reads TGCAGCGTCTCGGACAGGGGGGACTATGGCTACACCTTC.

This clonotype was counted ten times or more. This chain connects TRBV7-9 to TRBJ2-3; tentatively, D is TRBD2 (5 bases). This CDR3 has 12 residues. CDR1 is SEHNR, CDR2 FQNEAQ, per germline (reference sequence). V dropped 4 bases and J dropped 5 bases, with 7 bases sitting between them. This chain's CDR3 is CASSSSGDTQYF. In DNA, the CDR3 is TGTGCCAGCAGCTCAAGCGGAGATACGCAGTATTTT.

There are a few counts of this clonotype. V gene TRBV5-6 combines with J gene TRBJ2-7, with D unclear. This CDR3 comprises 12 residues. Germline values: CDR1 SGHDT, CDR2 YYEEEE. The V and J ends lost 2 bases and 5 bases respectively, with 8 bases between them. The DNA for the CDR3 is TGTGCCAGCAGCTTTGTGGGGAACGAGCAGTACGTC. Translation gives CASSFVGNEQYV.

The chain is built from TRBV6-6 and TRBJ2-5, with a weak D call TRBD2 (6 bases). The V and J ends lost 7 bases and 0 bases respectively, with 12 bases between them. This CDR3 has 14 amino acids. CDR1 and CDR2 from the germline V gene are MNHNY and SVGAGI (reference sequence). The chain's CDR3 is CASTLGGYQETQYF. As DNA, the CDR3 is TGTGCCAGCACCCTCGGAGGGTACCAAGAGACCCAGTACTTC.

The genes are TRBV5-1 and TRBJ2-3; D might be TRBD2 (5 bases). The V gene lost 0 bases and the J gene lost 6 bases, with 11 bases spanning the gap. Germline V gives CDR1 SGHRS, CDR2 YFSETQ. The CDR3 has 14 residues. CDR3 region: CASSLADFADTQYF. The CDR3 nucleotides are TGCGCCAGCAGCTTGGCGGACTTCGCGGATACGCAGTATTTT.

This chain joins TRBV6-1 and TRBJ1-3; a possible D gene is TRBD1 (6 bases). V was shortened by 1 base and J by 4 bases, with 11 bases between the two germline ends. The CDR3 has 15 amino acids. Germline V gene data show CDR1 as MNHNS and CDR2 as SASEGT. CDR3 bases: TGTGCCAGCAGTGAAGTCCCAGGGGACGGAAACACCATATATTTT. Translation: CASSEVPGDGNTIYF.

This clonotype has more than one count but fewer than ten. The chain recombines TRBV6-2 or TRBV6-3 with TRBJ2-2, with D possibly matching TRBD1 (6 bases). Germline CDR1 reads MNHEY; CDR2 reads SVGEGT. The CDR3 runs to 12 residues. Trimming took off 8 bases at V and 7 bases at J, with 11 bases between the two ends. In DNA form, the CDR3 reads TGTGCCAGCGGTCAGGGGAACGGGGAGCTGTTTTTT. This translates into CASGQGNGELFF.

This clonotype was found many times. The chain couples TRBV7-9 to TRBJ2-5, with a tentative D call TRBD2 (6 bases). This CDR3 spans 14 amino acids. Trimming took off 5 bases at V and 5 bases at J, with 15 bases between the two ends. The germline V gene has CDR1 SEHNR and CDR2 FQNEAQ (reference sequence). The CDR3 protein is CASSPEVRGETQYF. The DNA of the CDR3 is TGTGCCAGCAGCCCCGAGGTCCGGGGGGAGACCCAGTACTTC.

V and J are TRBV7-2 and TRBJ2-1, with 8 bases matching TRBD1. Germline V gives CDR1 SGHTA, CDR2 FQGNSA. This CDR3 is 13 amino acids long. V shed 4 bases and J 9 bases; nucleotides not matched to a gene: 5. The CDR3, as DNA: TGTGCCAGCAGCTATTCAGGGGGCGTTGAGCAGTTCTTC. Translation: CASSYSGGVEQFF. Supplemented by reference TRBV7-2 and TRBJ2-1, the full variable domain reads GAGVSQSPSNKVTEKGKDVELRCDPISGHTALYWYRQSLGQGLEFLIYFQGNSAPDKSGLPSDRFSAERTGGSVSTLTIQRTQQEDSAVYLCASSYSGGVEQFFGPGTRLTVL.

This chain connects TRBV4-1 to TRBJ2-2; D ambiguous. The V end lost 5 bases, the J end lost 4 bases, and 5 bases lay between the germline ends. The germline CDR1 and CDR2 sequences are MGHRA and YSYEKL. CDR3 length: 12 residues. The CDR3 here is CASSWVTGELFF. For the CDR3, the DNA is TGCGCCAGCAGCTGGGTCACCGGGGAGCTGTTTTTT.

The sample holds a few counts of this clonotype. V usage is TRBV7-4 and J usage is TRBJ2-7; D not resolved. V lost 5 bases and J lost 4, with 9 bases in between. Per the germline V gene, CDR1 is SGHVT and CDR2 is SQSDAQ. The length of the CDR3 is 12 residues. The chain's CDR3 is CASSSYPYEQYV. The DNA for the CDR3 is TGTGCCAGCAGCAGTTACCCTTACGAGCAGTACGTC.

This clonotype was detected many times. The V and J genes are TRBV23-1 and TRBJ2-3; D is unclear. TRBV23-1 is designated an ORF whose function remains uncertain. The CDR3 sequence is 14 residues long. The germline V and J ends were trimmed by 5 bases and 2 bases, with 11 bases remaining between them. The CDR3 here is CASSGTAITDTQYF. The CDR3 bases are TGCGCCAGCAGTGGTACAGCTATCACAGATACGCAGTATTTT.

The chain employs TRBV27 and TRBJ1-6, with 10 bases matching TRBD1. The length of the CDR3 is 18 residues. Germline V CDR1 and CDR2: MNHEY, SMNVEV (reference sequence). Trimming at V came to 8 bases and at J to 10 bases, leaving 20 bases not matched to a gene. CDR3 in amino acids: CASQPGQGLSVPRSPLHF. CDR3 sequence (DNA): TGTGCCAGCCAACCGGGACAGGGGCTATCAGTCCCCCGGTCACCCCTCCACTTT.

The V and J genes are TRBV11-2 and TRBJ2-1; D not resolved. This CDR3 region has 15 residues. From germline, CDR1 is SGHAT and CDR2 FQNNGV. V was cut by 5 bases and J by 6 bases, with 17 bases left in between. CDR3 protein: CASSARSLSTNEQFF. In DNA, the CDR3 is TGTGCCAGCAGCGCCCGATCCCTCAGTACCAATGAGCAGTTCTTC. The full variable domain, completed using reference TRBV11-2 and TRBJ2-1, is EAGVAQSPRYKIIEKRQSVAFWCNPISGHATLYWYQQILGQGPKLLIQFQNNGVVDDSQLPKDRFSAERLKGVDSTLKIQPAKLEDSAVYLCASSARSLSTNEQFFGPGTRLTVL.

The chain has TRBV7-2 and TRBJ1-2; D uncertain. Deletions cut 1 base from V and 7 bases from J, with 4 bases between. The CDR3 consists of 11 residues. Germline CDR1 is SGHTA and CDR2 is FQGNSA. This chain's CDR3 is CASSLDVGYTF. The CDR3 DNA reads TGTGCCAGCAGCTTAGATGTTGGCTACACCTTC.

The CDR3 region is CASSVGLGTRLAKNIQYF. For the CDR3, the DNA is TGTGCCAGCAGCGTAGGTTTGGGCACACGATTAGCCAAAAACATTCAGTACTTC. This chain uses TRBV9 with TRBJ2-4; D is unresolved. Germline V gene sequence: CDR1 SGDLS, CDR2 YYNGEE. Trimming removed 0 bases at V and 0 bases at J, with 16 bases between. The CDR3 extends over 18 amino acids.